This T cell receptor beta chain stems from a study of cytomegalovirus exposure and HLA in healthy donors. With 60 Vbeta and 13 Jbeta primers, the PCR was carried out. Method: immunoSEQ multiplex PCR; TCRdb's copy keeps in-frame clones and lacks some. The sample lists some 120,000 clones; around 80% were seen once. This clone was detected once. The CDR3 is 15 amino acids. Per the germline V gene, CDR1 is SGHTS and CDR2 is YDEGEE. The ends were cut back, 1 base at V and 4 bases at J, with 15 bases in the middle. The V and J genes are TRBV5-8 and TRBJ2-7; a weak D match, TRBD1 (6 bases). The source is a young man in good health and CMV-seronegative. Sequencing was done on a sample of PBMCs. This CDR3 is CASSLLQGRVYEQYF. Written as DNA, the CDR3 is TGTGCCAGCAGCTTGCTACAGGGAAGAGTTTACGAGCAGTACTTC.